This T cell receptor (beta chain) is from a study of blood T cell repertoires in COVID-19. Study as a whole: The United States, Italy and Spain supplied acute and convalescent COVID-19 samples. In each case, the material was cDNA or gDNA derived from T cells, B-cell-depleted T cells, or PBMCs.

After removal of 6 bases from V and 3 bases from J, the junction contained 7 bases not matched to a gene. Per the germline V gene, CDR1 is LNHDA and CDR2 is SQIVND (reference sequence). The CDR3 loop spans 14 amino acids. Under the authors' procedure: The authors estimated nucleated cell counts from reference gene primer amplification. Clones were sequenced by immunoSEQ multiplex PCR, and TCRdb holds only the in-frame ones, with some missing. That table gives V, J and clone size, and the DNA gave D and trimming. The sample holds about 190,000 clones, 89% seen once. The chain employs TRBV19 and TRBJ1-1; 7 bases fit TRBD1. What was sequenced was peripheral blood. The source is a man aged 40-55 years with acute or convalescent COVID-19. The CDR3 DNA sequence: TGTGCCAGTAGAACGGTGCAGGGGGACACTGAAGCTTTCTTT. As protein: CASRTVQGDTEAFF.